In its sample, the clone carrying this T cell receptor beta chain was seen many times. Antigen: not known. This specimen belongs to a study of CD8+CD57+ T cells in acquired aplastic anemia. About the research overall: Recorded DNA amounts for sorted CD4+ and CD8+ cells had an average of about 3 ug. Healthy CD8+ samples averaged about 11.0 million reads. Broader study findings: Controls and patients did not differ significantly in CD8+ Simpson's diversity. Found in both controls and patients were fewer than 35 CD8+ CDR3 sequences.

Genomic DNA, the template, was used for profiling of the TCR beta VDJ and CDR3. One entry per CDR3 protein, called by TCRdb with MiXCR from the reads. The sample records about 210,000 distinct CDR3 sequences, under 65% being singletons. The source of this sequence is a human donor in good health. The material sequenced was sorted CD4+, CD8+, or CD8+CD57+ T cells (not recorded which) from PBMCs.

In DNA, the CDR3 is TGTGCCAGCAGCCCGACTCACACAGATACGCAGTATTTT. Translating it yields CASSPTHTDTQYF. The V call is TRBV14, the J call TRBJ2-3; D ambiguous. CDR1 and CDR2 (germline): SGHDN, FVKESK. V was cut by 4 bases and J by 2 bases, with 7 bases left in between. There are 13 residues in the CDR3. Complete variable domain (other parts from reference TRBV14 and TRBJ2-3): EAGVTQFPSHSVIEKGQTVTLRCDPISGHDNLYWYRRVMGKEIKFLLHFVKESKQDESGMPNNRFLAERTGGTYSTLKVQPAELEDSGVYFCASSPTHTDTQYFGPGTRLTVL.